This record concerns one T cell receptor (beta chain) sequence. What antigen it recognizes has not been identified. Base qualities were left out, and no much larger clone turns up one base away. The sample is drawn from a study of blood T cell repertoires in COVID-19 (dated by TCRdb to about 2020). For the study in its entirety: Collaborator samples came from the United States, Italy and Spain and covered acute and convalescent phases of COVID-19. The samples were drawn from the first 160 participants of the ongoing ImmuneRACE study and from roughly 1,300 subjects provided by 6 global collaborators. Deeply sampled blood TCRbeta repertoires from subjects exposed to, actively infected with, or recovered from COVID-19 were included in the dataset. The repertoires were made available in a free public database intended to serve as a resource for research on the immune response to SARS-CoV-2. Sample metadata almost always included a de-identified subject ID, COVID-19 status, age in years and sex. The prospective study material was composed of cDNA or gDNA derived from T cells, B-cell-depleted T cells, or PBMCs. HLA class I and class II types, where available, came from metadata supplied by the sample provider rather than from assay-based typing.

TCRbeta CDR3 regions were amplified from genomic DNA using the immunoSEQ Assay, a bias-controlled multiplex PCR. The paper's processing steps were these. The number of nucleated cells in each sample was estimated by amplification of reference gene primers within the assay. Sequence reads were collapsed and filtered to measure the absolute abundance of every unique TCRbeta CDR3 rearrangement. For each sample, productive Simpson clonality was calculated by taking the square root of Simpson's diversity index across productive rearrangements. As stored in TCRdb, this immuneACCESS dataset retains in-frame rearrangements with V and J assigned. A fraction of the clones does not appear; measured against another copy, unresolved V genes explain less than half of the discrepancy, and the remainder lacks a known reason. D and trimming were read from the DNA, whereas the V and J calls and clone size are those reported in that table. Here the sample has around 250,000 clones; 65% to 85% occur a single time. The top ten constitute roughly 8.7% of the sample.

Points the paper makes about the study in general: How much clinical and demographic metadata was included differed by source and by participant, and the metadata was provided uncurated.

V sheds 4 bases and J sheds 5 bases, leaving 21 bases between their ends. The germline V gene encodes CDR1 SGHRS and CDR2 YFSETQ. The CDR3, from cysteine to phenylalanine, totals 16 residues. Kept here is only the CDR3 DNA, which spans 48 bases and is read in frame from base 1. Each collaborating institution followed its own protocols to collect whole blood in K2EDTA tubes. For TCRbeta analysis, collaborator samples were shipped as frozen whole blood, as isolated PBMCs, or as DNA extracted from either sample type. The TCR was taken from a man aged 35-49 years with active or convalescent COVID-19. The rearranged chain carries TRBV5-1 and TRBJ2-5, with the D segment identity uncertain. The sequencing sample was made of peripheral blood. The bases are TGCGCCAGCAGCGACAACCCACCATCCCCGACGGAGACCCAGTACTTC. This sequence encodes CASSDNPPSPTETQYF.